This T cell receptor beta chain comes out of a study of cytomegalovirus exposure and HLA in healthy donors. General observations from the study: In an earlier analysis, productive rearrangement rates for most beta V segments clustered near 87% or 30%.

This clone was observed a few times. Its antigen is not known. Amplification used 60 Vbeta primers and 13 Jbeta primers. Per the original data handling: In a later analysis, the count reached some 88 million unique TCR beta chains, with 9 million to 11 million shared. Method: immunoSEQ multiplex PCR; TCRdb's copy keeps in-frame clones and lacks some. The D gene and trimming were derived from the DNA, and the V and J assignments and clone size from that table. The data show some 150,000 clones, with around 79% seen just once and less than 10% held by the top ten. V lost 5 bases, J lost 1 base, and 7 bases stayed unmatched. From germline, CDR1 is SGHVS and CDR2 FNYEAQ. The CDR3 loop spans 16 amino acids.

This sequence joins TRBV7-6 and TRBJ1-5; 8 bases line up with TRBD1. Sequencing input: PBMCs. The receptor's source is a young man in good health and CMV-seropositive. CDR3 DNA: TGTGCCAGCAGCCTCGGACAGGGAGGGAGCAATCAGCCCCAGCATTTT. It encodes CASSLGQGGSNQPQHF.